This is a list of T cell receptor beta chains from one sample in a study of identical twins. TCRdb passed the 5' RACE reads through MiXCR, listing each CDR3 protein once. This sample has around 670,000 distinct CDR3 sequences, with approximately 6% found just once. Sample: naive T cells sorted from blood. These TCRs come from a man in his late teens or twenties in good health. The CDR3 runs from the conserved cysteine through the conserved F or W. D genes are given only for firm matches. Only part of the rows carry a size: once, few, many, or a class if the clone is expanded.

j_call | v_call | d_call | clone_size | cdr3_nt | cdr3_aa
TRBJ2-1 | TRBV10-1 | TRBD2 | - | TGCGCCAGCAGACCGGGACTAGCGGGAAATGAGCAGTTCTTC | CASRPGLAGNEQFF
TRBJ2-3 | TRBV30 | TRBD2 | - | TGTGCCTGGAAAGTAGCGGGAAGGTTGGCCACAGATACGCAGTATTTT | CAWKVAGRLATDTQYF
TRBJ2-5 | TRBV11-1 | TRBD2 | - | TGTGCCAGCAGCTCCCGACGGACTAGCGGGAGTTTATCCCCTCAAGAGACCCAGTACTTC | CASSSRRTSGSLSPQETQYF
TRBJ2-3 | TRBV7-6 | - | - | TGTGCCAGCAGCTTAGCCGGGGGCGCAGAGGATACGCAGTATTTT | CASSLAGGAEDTQYF
TRBJ2-1 | TRBV12-3/TRBV12-4 | TRBD1 | many | TGTGCCAGCAGTTTAGCCGGGACAGGGATCGATGAGCAGTTCTTC | CASSLAGTGIDEQFF
TRBJ1-3 | TRBV12-3/TRBV12-4 | TRBD1 | many | TGTGCCAGCAGGACAGGGGGAACTGGAAACACCATATATTTT | CASRTGGTGNTIYF
TRBJ2-1 | TRBV5-1 | - | many | TGCGCCAGCAGCCTCGGGACTCTCAATGAGCAGTTCTTC | CASSLGTLNEQFF
TRBJ2-3 | TRBV7-7 | TRBD1 | - | TGTGCCAGCAGCCCACCTGGACAGGGGGCATTAGCAGATACGCAGTATTTT | CASSPPGQGALADTQYF
TRBJ1-4 | TRBV25-1 | - | - | TGTGCCAGCAGTGAATTCGGGGACTCTGAAAAACTGTTTTTT | CASSEFGDSEKLFF
TRBJ1-4 | TRBV7-9 | - | - | TGTGCCAGCAGCTCGGCTCGGGAATCTAATGAAAAACTGTTTTTT | CASSSARESNEKLFF
TRBJ2-1 | TRBV12-3/TRBV12-4 | - | few | TGTGCCAGCAGTGGAACCTCAAGAAATGAGCAGTTCTTC | CASSGTSRNEQFF
TRBJ2-3 | TRBV20-1 | TRBD2 | - | TGCGAAGGGCGGGAGAGGGACGATACGCAGTATTTT | CEGRERDDTQYF
TRBJ2-7 | TRBV5-1 | - | many | TGCGCCAGCAGCCCCGAAGGGAACGAGCAGTACTTC | CASSPEGNEQYF
TRBJ2-3 | TRBV7-6 | - | few | TGTGCCAGCAGCTGGATCGGAAGCACAGATACGCAGTATTTT | CASSWIGSTDTQYF
TRBJ2-1 | TRBV29-1 | TRBD2 | many | TGCAGCGTTGATGGGACTAGGGAATACAATGAGCAGTTCTTC | CSVDGTREYNEQFF
TRBJ1-5 | TRBV11-2 | - | many | TGTGCCAGCGGCCCCGGGACAACAAGCAATCAGCCCCAGCATTTT | CASGPGTTSNQPQHF
TRBJ2-7 | TRBV5-1 | - | few | TGCGCCAGCAGCTTAGATACTCTCGTAACTATGGGATACGAGCAGTACTTC | CASSLDTLVTMGYEQYF
TRBJ2-7 | TRBV6-5 | TRBD2 | many | TGTGCCAGCAGCTTGACTAGCGGGAGGTCAAGCGAGCAGTACTTC | CASSLTSGRSSEQYF
TRBJ2-1 | TRBV24-1 | - | - | TGTGCCACCTCGGTCGGGGGCGGGAACGAGCAGTTCTTC | CATSVGGGNEQFF
TRBJ2-1 | TRBV6-1 | TRBD2 | many | TGTGCCAGCAAGCCTAGCGGGAGGATATACAATGAGCAGTTCTTC | CASKPSGRIYNEQFF
TRBJ2-7 | TRBV4-3 | TRBD2 | - | TGCGCCAGCAGCCAAGAACTACGGCTAGCGGTCCACGAGCAGTACTTC | CASSQELRLAVHEQYF
TRBJ2-2 | TRBV20-1 | - | - | TGCAGTGCTAGAGATGAAGAGGGATGGATCACCGGGGAGCTGTTTTTT | CSARDEEGWITGELFF
TRBJ1-1 | TRBV29-1 | - | few | TGCAGCGGGGTCAGGGACCGTTCGGGCACTGAAGCTTTCTTT | CSGVRDRSGTEAFF
TRBJ2-5 | TRBV25-1 | - | many | TGTGCCATATCGACAAGCCAAGAGACCCAGTACTTC | CAISTSQETQYF
TRBJ2-2 | TRBV11-2 | TRBD1 | - | TGTGCCAGCAGCTTAGGGAGACAGGGGGGCACCGGGGAGCTGTTTTTT | CASSLGRQGGTGELFF
TRBJ2-2 | TRBV5-1 | TRBD2 | few | TGCGCCAGCAGCTTATCGGAGGGACTAGCGGGTGTCACCGGGGAGCTGTTTTTT | CASSLSEGLAGVTGELFF
TRBJ2-2 | TRBV5-1 | - | few | TGCGCCAGCAGCCCCGACACGAGGGTCGGGGAGCTGTTTTTT | CASSPDTRVGELFF
TRBJ2-5 | TRBV5-7 | TRBD2 | many | TGTGCCAGCAGCCGCATGCTACTAGCGGGAGGAGGAGAGACCCAGTACTTC | CASSRMLLAGGGETQYF
TRBJ1-1 | TRBV30 | TRBD1 | - | TGTGCCTGGACTCTGACAGGGATCACTGAAGCTTTCTTT | CAWTLTGITEAFF
TRBJ2-2 | TRBV20-1 | - | - | TGCAGTGCTAGAGATGAGGCCAGAATAAACACCGGGGAGCTGTTTTTT | CSARDEARINTGELFF
TRBJ2-5 | TRBV7-8 | TRBD2 | few | TGTGCCAGCAGCTTAGCGCCCGATATCTCGGGACTAGCGGGAGCAGAGACCCAGTACTTC | CASSLAPDISGLAGAETQYF
TRBJ2-3 | TRBV4-3 | - | many | TGCGCCAGCAGCCCTAGACGATGGGGGACAGATACGCAGTATTTT | CASSPRRWGTDTQYF
TRBJ2-1 | TRBV7-8 | - | many | TGTGCCAGCAGCCCTAGCCGATTGACTAGTAGGAGGGAGCAGTTCTTC | CASSPSRLTSRREQFF
TRBJ2-1 | TRBV12-3/TRBV12-4 | TRBD2 | many | TGTGCCAGCAGTAGTAGCGGGAGGGCCTACAATGAGCAGTTCTTC | CASSSSGRAYNEQFF
TRBJ2-5 | TRBV6-5 | TRBD1 | many | TGTGCCATTGGACAGGGAGGAGAGACCCAGTACTTC | CAIGQGGETQYF
TRBJ2-5 | TRBV20-1 | - | many | TGCAGTGCTAGAGTCAGGGACGAGACCCAGTACTTC | CSARVRDETQYF
TRBJ2-1 | TRBV10-3 | - | many | TGTGCCATCGGTGACAATGAGCAGTTCTTC | CAIGDNEQFF
TRBJ2-3 | TRBV5-1 | - | many | TGCGCCAGCAGCTTGGGACCAGCAAGCGATACGCAGTATTTT | CASSLGPASDTQYF
TRBJ2-1 | TRBV6-1 | TRBD2 | - | TGTGCCAGCAGCCTAGCGGGAGCGGTCAGTGAGCAGTTCTTC | CASSLAGAVSEQFF
TRBJ1-1 | TRBV18 | - | many | TGTGCCAGCTCACCTGAGGTATCAGGGGCAGACACTGAAGCTTTCTTT | CASSPEVSGADTEAFF
TRBJ2-3 | TRBV24-1 | - | - | TGTGCCACCAGTGACCCGGTAGGATCGCAGTATTTT | CATSDPVGSQYF
TRBJ2-5 | TRBV30 | - | many | TGTGCCTGGAGGGGACCCGACCAAGAGACCCAGTACTTC | CAWRGPDQETQYF
TRBJ2-3 | TRBV20-1 | TRBD2 | many | TGCAGTGCTAGAGGAGGGCTAGCGGGCGCTCTGGGCACAGATACGCAGTATTTT | CSARGGLAGALGTDTQYF
TRBJ2-7 | TRBV10-3 | TRBD2 | many | TGTGCCATCAGGATCGGGCGGGAGGGCCACTACGAGCAGTACTTC | CAIRIGREGHYEQYF